A selection of T cell receptor beta chains follows, all from one sample in a study of OX40 agonist ivuxolimab in advanced cancers. The method was immunoSEQ multiplex PCR; TCRdb's version includes in-frame clones alone and lacks a portion of them. The sample records tens of thousands of clones, approximately 91% being singletons. The sequencing here drew on CD4+ or CD8+ T cells sorted from blood, taken in a trial of the OX40 agonist ivuxolimab. All receptors derive from an adult with an advanced solid tumor such as melanoma, head and neck, liver or kidney cancer. The CDR3 runs from the conserved cysteine through the conserved F or W. D genes are given only for firm matches. Size is stated for part of the rows, as once, few or many counts, or as a class when the clone is expanded.

clone_size j_call v_call d_call cdr3_aa cdr3_nt
few TRBJ2-5 TRBV10-2 TRBD2 CASRTPGTSGGTQYF TGCGCCAGCAGAACCCCCGGGACTAGCGGGGGGACCCAGTACTTC
NA TRBJ2-1 TRBV7-2 TRBD2 CASTRLAAYNEQFF TGTGCCAGCACCCGACTAGCGGCCTACAATGAGCAGTTCTTC
NA TRBJ2-7 TRBV5-4 NA CASSQFSGQAYYEQYF TGTGCCAGCAGCCAATTCTCGGGGCAGGCTTACTACGAGCAGTACTTC
NA TRBJ2-7 TRBV6-6 NA CASSDPGYEQYF TGTGCCAGCAGTGACCCCGGCTACGAGCAGTACTTC
once TRBJ2-7 TRBV7-9 TRBD1 CASSRDRSSYEQYF TGTGCCAGCAGCCGGGACAGAAGCTCCTACGAGCAGTACTTC
NA TRBJ1-1 TRBV5-4 NA CASRPRGGQGTEAFF TGTGCCAGCAGACCCCGGGGGGGCCAGGGCACTGAAGCTTTCTTT
once TRBJ1-4 TRBV2 TRBD1 CASRLTGTNEKLFF TGTGCCAGCAGGCTGACAGGGACTAATGAAAAACTGTTTTTT
once TRBJ1-1 TRBV18 NA CASSPRTGMNTEAFF TGTGCCAGCTCACCACGAACAGGGATGAACACTGAAGCTTTCTTT
NA TRBJ2-3 TRBV7-9 NA CASSPYGTVGVADTQYF TGTGCCAGCAGCCCCTATGGGACCGTGGGAGTGGCGGATACGCAGTATTTT
NA TRBJ2-2 TRBV7-9 NA CASSLGGGSSGELFF TGTGCCAGCAGCTTAGGTGGGGGATCGAGCGGGGAGCTGTTTTTT
NA TRBJ1-4 TRBV7-2 TRBD1 CASSLAGTGEEKLFF TGTGCCAGCAGCTTAGCGGGGACAGGGGAGGAAAAACTGTTTTTT
NA TRBJ2-7 TRBV5-1 NA CASSLAVGGHDYEQYF TGCGCCAGCAGCTTGGCGGTGGGGGGGCACGACTACGAGCAGTACTTC
NA TRBJ2-2 TRBV7-9 TRBD1 CASPGGPSNKSRGAVF TGTGCCAGCCCAGGGGGCCCCTCGAACAAGAGCCGGGGAGCTGTTTTT
NA TRBJ1-5 TRBV6-5 TRBD1 CASSPGQGESQPQHF TGTGCCAGCAGCCCGGGACAGGGGGAAAGTCAGCCCCAGCATTTT
once TRBJ2-5 TRBV5-5 NA CASSTIFQETQYF TGTGCCAGCAGCACGATATTCCAAGAGACCCAGTACTTC
NA TRBJ2-6 TRBV11-2 TRBD1 CASSLETPVQGASGANVLTF TGTGCCAGCAGCTTAGAGACCCCGGTACAGGGGGCTTCTGGGGCCAACGTCCTGACTTTC
NA TRBJ2-7 TRBV5-1 TRBD2 CASQDPSGSDEQYF TGCGCCAGTCAAGATCCTAGCGGGAGTGACGAGCAGTACTTC
NA TRBJ2-1 TRBV28 TRBD1 CASTRQGWDNEQFF TGTGCCAGCACCCGACAGGGCTGGGACAATGAGCAGTTCTTC
few TRBJ2-1 TRBV2 TRBD2 CATRLAGDNEQFF TGTGCCACCCGACTAGCGGGGGACAATGAGCAGTTCTTC
NA TRBJ1-1 TRBV29-1 NA CSVKRGSGAEAFF TGCAGCGTAAAGCGCGGCTCTGGGGCTGAAGCTTTCTTT
NA TRBJ2-2 TRBV18 NA CASSPPWSNTGELFF TGTGCCAGCTCACCACCTTGGTCGAACACCGGGGAGCTGTTTTTT
NA TRBJ2-5 TRBV6-1 NA CASTREQETQYF TGTGCCAGCACCAGAGAGCAAGAGACCCAGTACTTC
NA TRBJ2-3 TRBV18 NA CASSPQQDTQYF TGTGCCAGCTCACCACAGCAAGATACGCAGTATTTT
NA TRBJ2-1 TRBV10-3 NA CAISTGASYNEQFF TGTGCCATCAGCACCGGAGCTAGCTACAATGAGCAGTTCTTC
NA TRBJ1-2 TRBV7-2 NA CASTITPQNYGYTF TGTGCCAGCACCATTACACCACAGAACTATGGCTACACCTTC
once TRBJ2-7 TRBV7-9 NA CASSSKSTRYEQYF TGTGCCAGCAGCTCCAAATCGACCCGCTACGAGCAGTACTTC
once TRBJ1-1 TRBV4-3 NA CASSQVGRQNTEAFF TGCGCCAGCAGCCAAGTCGGTCGGCAGAACACTGAAGCTTTCTTT
NA TRBJ2-7 TRBV13 TRBD2 CASRSRSSGSSYEQYF TGTGCCAGCAGATCCAGGTCTAGCGGGAGCTCCTACGAGCAGTACTTC
NA TRBJ1-1 TRBV6-1 NA CASNNRVSTEAFF TGTGCCAGCAATAACAGGGTTTCTACTGAAGCTTTCTTT
NA TRBJ2-3 TRBV7-9 TRBD2 CASSSKGGLGTDTQYF TGTGCCAGCAGCTCAAAAGGGGGACTAGGCACAGATACGCAGTATTTT
NA TRBJ2-5 TRBV5-1 TRBD2 CASSLGGGETQYF TGCGCCAGCAGCTTGGGGGGAGGGGAGACCCAGTACTTC
NA TRBJ2-1 TRBV7-9 TRBD2 CASSLAGFYNEQFF TGTGCCAGCAGTTTAGCGGGGTTTTACAATGAGCAGTTCTTC
NA TRBJ2-7 TRBV5-1 NA CASSSLGGRYEQYF TGCGCCAGCAGCTCCTTGGGGGGGCGATACGAGCAGTATTTC
NA TRBJ1-1 TRBV5-1 NA CASRDDRTEAFF TGCGCCAGCCGGGACGACCGCACTGAAGCTTTCTTT
NA TRBJ2-7 TRBV5-1 TRBD1 CASSTSPGQGSYEQYF TGCGCCAGCAGCACGTCACCCGGACAGGGCTCCTACGAGCAGTACTTC
NA TRBJ1-3 TRBV11-2 NA CASSLGRNGNTIYF TGTGCCAGCAGCTTAGGGCGGAACGGAAACACCATATATTTT
NA TRBJ1-2 TRBV5-4 NA CASSSLTQGPHGYTF TGTGCCAGCAGCTCCTTAACTCAGGGCCCCCATGGCTACACCTTC
NA TRBJ1-2 TRBV10-3 TRBD1 CAITSGQGLYGYTF TGTGCCATCACCTCCGGACAGGGGCTCTATGGCTACACCTTC
few TRBJ2-1 TRBV7-3 NA CASSLNRGGALNEQFF TGTGCCAGCAGCTTAAATAGGGGTGGGGCCCTCAATGAGCAGTTCTTC
NA TRBJ2-7 TRBV7-9 NA CASSPFGGTYEQYF TGTGCCAGCAGTCCCTTCGGGGGTACCTACGAGCAGTACTTC
NA TRBJ1-4 TRBV5-5 TRBD1 CASSLGGQSSGEKLFF TGTGCCAGCAGCTTGGGGGGACAGTCCAGTGGAGAAAAACTGTTTTTT
NA TRBJ2-1 TRBV7-2 TRBD2 CASRPTSGGAGEQFF TGTGCCAGCAGACCTACTAGCGGGGGGGCCGGGGAGCAGTTCTTC
NA TRBJ2-2 TRBV9 NA CASSVRRTEANTGELFF TGTGCCAGCAGCGTAAGACGGACAGAAGCGAACACCGGGGAGCTGTTTTTT
NA TRBJ2-7 TRBV6-6 TRBD2 CASSYSGGGPYEQYF TGTGCCAGCAGTTATAGCGGGGGGGGACCCTACGAGCAGTACTTC
NA TRBJ1-5 TRBV28 NA CASSLNSLYSNQPQHF TGTGCCAGCAGTTTGAACAGCCTCTATAGCAATCAGCCCCAGCATTTT
NA TRBJ2-7 TRBV19 NA CASSMPGSYEQYF TGTGCCAGTAGTATGCCAGGTAGCTACGAGCAGTACTTC
NA TRBJ2-7 TRBV4-2 TRBD2 CASSSRLAVTTYEQYF TGTGCCAGCAGCTCAAGACTAGCGGTCACCACCTACGAGCAGTACTTC
NA TRBJ2-7 TRBV28 NA CASSWAKTESSYEQYF TGTGCCAGCAGTTGGGCCAAGACTGAGAGCTCCTACGAGCAGTACTTC
NA TRBJ1-4 TRBV11-2 TRBD1 CASSSRDRDREKLFF TGTGCCAGCAGCTCCCGGGACAGGGATCGAGAAAAACTGTTTTTT
NA TRBJ2-5 TRBV7-2 TRBD1 CASSPRRTGGRETQYF TGTGCCAGCAGCCCCCGGCGGACAGGGGGGAGGGAGACCCAGTACTTC
NA TRBJ1-3 TRBV10-1 NA CASGRENTIYF TGCGCCAGCGGCCGGGAAAACACCATATATTTT
NA TRBJ2-1 TRBV5-1 TRBD2 CASSLRTSGENEQFF TGCGCCAGCAGCTTGCGGACTAGCGGGGAGAATGAGCAGTTCTTC
few TRBJ2-7 TRBV28 NA CASSSFPWRPYEQYF TGTGCCAGCAGCTCCTTCCCCTGGCGACCCTACGAGCAGTACTTC